Listed here is a single TCR beta chain. Its cognate antigen is unknown. These data come from a study of post-analysis software for immune sequencing data. Study in general: Disease trajectories encompassed relapsing-remitting, secondary progressive and progressive-relapsing multiple sclerosis. Whole-study findings and limits: Comparison with controls showed significantly lower normalized Chao1 diversity in multiple sclerosis patients. Roughly five TRBV segments were significantly more frequent in patients than in controls. TRBV5-6, TRBV5-1 and TRBV20-1 were among these segments. Strong same-batch co-clustering of samples appeared with F measure clustering.

Presence of unique molecular identifiers characterized the TCR beta cDNA libraries. T cells numbering roughly 0.9 to 10 million yielded cDNA molecules that totaled roughly 0.5 million. TCRdb analysed the PCR reads with MiXCR anew, one entry per CDR3 protein. Of some 690,000 distinct CDR3 sequences listed, roughly three fifths are singletons. Trimming removed 1 base from V and 3 bases from J, with 16 bases in between. The CDR3 length is 16 residues. CDR1 is SQVTM and CDR2 is ANQGSEA in the germline V gene. The source of this sequence is a girl aged 2 to 9 with multiple sclerosis. The chain combines TRBV29-1 with TRBJ1-5; possibly TRBD1 for D (6 bases). What was sequenced was blood. The CDR3 reads CSVEVRRGSHNQPQHF. As DNA, the CDR3 is TGCAGCGTTGAAGTACGGAGGGGGTCCCACAATCAGCCCCAGCATTTT.